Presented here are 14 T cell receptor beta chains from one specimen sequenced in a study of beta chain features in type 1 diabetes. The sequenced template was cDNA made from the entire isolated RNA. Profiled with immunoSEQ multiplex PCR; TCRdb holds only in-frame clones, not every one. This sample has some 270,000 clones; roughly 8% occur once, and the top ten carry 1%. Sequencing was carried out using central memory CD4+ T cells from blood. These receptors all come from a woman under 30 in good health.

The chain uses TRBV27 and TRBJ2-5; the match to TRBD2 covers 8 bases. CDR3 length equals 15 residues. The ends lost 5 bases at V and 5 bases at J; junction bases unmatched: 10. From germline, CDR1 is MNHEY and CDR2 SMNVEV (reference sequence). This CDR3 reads CASSVLGTSTETQYF. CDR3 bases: TGTGCCAGCAGTGTACTCGGGACTAGTACCGAGACCCAGTACTTC.

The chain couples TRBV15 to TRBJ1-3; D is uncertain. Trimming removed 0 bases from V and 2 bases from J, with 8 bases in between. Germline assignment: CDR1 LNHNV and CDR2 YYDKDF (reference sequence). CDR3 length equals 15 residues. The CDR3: CATSRDRAPGNTIYF. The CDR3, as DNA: TGTGCCACCAGCAGAGATCGGGCACCTGGAAACACCATATATTTT.

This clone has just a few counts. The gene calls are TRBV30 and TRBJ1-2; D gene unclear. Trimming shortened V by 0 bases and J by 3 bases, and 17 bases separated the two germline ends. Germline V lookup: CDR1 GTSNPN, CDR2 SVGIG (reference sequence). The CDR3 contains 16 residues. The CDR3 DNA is TGTGCCTGGAGTGTACCATCGCGCAGTAATCACTATGGCTACACCTTC. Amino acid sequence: CAWSVPSRSNHYGYTF.

The CDR3: CASTSWQGKGATEAFF. The CDR3 DNA reads as TGTGCCAGCACGTCATGGCAGGGGAAGGGAGCGACTGAAGCTTTCTTT. This rearrangement joins TRBV4-2 to TRBJ1-1, with D possibly TRBD1 on 6 matching bases. The CDR3 runs to 16 residues. Trimming removed 7 bases at V and 5 bases at J, with 23 bases between. CDR1 is LGHNA, CDR2 YNFKEQ, per germline.

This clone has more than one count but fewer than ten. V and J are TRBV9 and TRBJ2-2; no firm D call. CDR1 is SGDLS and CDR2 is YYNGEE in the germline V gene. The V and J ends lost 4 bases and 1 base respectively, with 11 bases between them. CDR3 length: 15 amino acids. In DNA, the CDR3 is TGTGCCAGCAGCAACCACCCACAGAACACCGGGGAGCTGTTTTTT. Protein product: CASSNHPQNTGELFF.

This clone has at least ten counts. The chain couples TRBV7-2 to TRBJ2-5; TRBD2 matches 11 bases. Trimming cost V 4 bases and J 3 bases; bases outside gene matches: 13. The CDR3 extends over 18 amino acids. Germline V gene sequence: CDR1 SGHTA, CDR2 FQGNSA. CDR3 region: CASSSRARGLAGEETQYF. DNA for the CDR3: TGTGCCAGCAGCTCTAGGGCCCGTGGACTAGCGGGCGAAGAGACCCAGTACTTC.

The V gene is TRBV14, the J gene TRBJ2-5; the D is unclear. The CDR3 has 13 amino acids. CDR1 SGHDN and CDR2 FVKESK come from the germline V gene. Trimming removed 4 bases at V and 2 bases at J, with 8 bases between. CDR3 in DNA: TGTGCCAGCAGCCCCCAACTTCAAGAGACCCAGTACTTC. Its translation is CASSPQLQETQYF.

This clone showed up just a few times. The CDR3 here is CASSQAREGGGHYGYTF. DNA for the CDR3: TGTGCCAGCAGCCAAGCAAGAGAAGGAGGGGGGCACTATGGCTACACCTTC. The V gene is TRBV14, the J gene TRBJ1-2; possible D gene TRBD1, 6 bases. In germline, CDR1 is SGHDN, CDR2 FVKESK. This CDR3 region has 17 residues. V was pared by 1 base and J by 3 bases, with 18 bases between.

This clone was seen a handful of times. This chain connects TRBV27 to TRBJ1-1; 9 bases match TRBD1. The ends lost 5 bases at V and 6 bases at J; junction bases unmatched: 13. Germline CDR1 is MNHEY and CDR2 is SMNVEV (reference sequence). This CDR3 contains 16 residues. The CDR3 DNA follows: TGTGCCAGCAGTCTCGGGACAGGGCGGACTTTCGCTGAAGCTTTCTTT. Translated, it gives CASSLGTGRTFAEAFF.

The CDR3 protein is CASSPGQRNTGELFF. The CDR3 bases are TGTGCCAGCTCACCGGGACAGAGGAACACCGGGGAGCTGTTTTTT. V is TRBV18 and J is TRBJ2-2; TRBD1 aligns across 7 bases. CDR3 length equals 15 residues. V dropped 3 bases and J dropped 1; count of bases not matched to a gene: 2. Germline V gene data show CDR1 as KGHSH and CDR2 as LQKENI.

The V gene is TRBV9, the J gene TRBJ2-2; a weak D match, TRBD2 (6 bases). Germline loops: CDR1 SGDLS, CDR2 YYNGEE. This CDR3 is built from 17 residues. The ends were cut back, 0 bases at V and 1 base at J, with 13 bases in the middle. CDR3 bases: TGTGCCAGCAGCGTAGATCAGTTTAGCGGGAACACCGGGGAGCTGTTTTTT. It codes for CASSVDQFSGNTGELFF.

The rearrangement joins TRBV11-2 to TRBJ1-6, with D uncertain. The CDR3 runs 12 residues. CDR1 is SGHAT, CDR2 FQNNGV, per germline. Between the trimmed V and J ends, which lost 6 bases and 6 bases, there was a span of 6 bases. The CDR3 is CASSGRNSPLHF. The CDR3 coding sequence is TGTGCCAGCAGTGGGCGTAATTCACCCCTCCACTTT.

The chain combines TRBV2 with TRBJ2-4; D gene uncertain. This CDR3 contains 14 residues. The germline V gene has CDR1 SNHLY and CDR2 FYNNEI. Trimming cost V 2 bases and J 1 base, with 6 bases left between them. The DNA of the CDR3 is TGTGCCAGCAGTGAAAATGAGGCCAAAAACATTCAGTACTTC. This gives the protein CASSENEAKNIQYF.

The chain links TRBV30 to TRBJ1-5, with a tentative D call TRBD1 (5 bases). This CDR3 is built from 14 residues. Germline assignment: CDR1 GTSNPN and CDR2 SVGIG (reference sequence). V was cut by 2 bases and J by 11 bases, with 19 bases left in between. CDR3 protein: CAWSPTTGTGSQHF. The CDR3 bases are TGTGCCTGGAGTCCGACCACGGGGACGGGGTCCCAGCATTTT. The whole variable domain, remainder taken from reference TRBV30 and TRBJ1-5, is SQTIHQWPATLVQPVGSPLSLECTVEGTSNPNLYWYRQAAGRGLQLLFYSVGIGQISSEVPQNLSASRPQDRQFILSSKKLLLSDSGFYLCAWSPTTGTGSQHFGDGTRLSIL.